What follows is one T cell receptor (beta chain) and its context. CDR3 length equals 16 residues. V shed 0 bases and J shed 2 bases, with 15 bases lying between them. CDR1 and CDR2 from the germline V gene are GTSNPN and SVGIG (reference sequence). The table came from immunoSEQ multiplex PCR; TCRdb's copy has only in-frame clones and leaves some out. The data show about 28,000 clones, with 80% to 95% seen just once and roughly 6% held by the top ten. The data stem from a study of T cell changes during pregnancy in multiple sclerosis. The chain has TRBV30 and TRBJ2-3; D unresolved. The TCR sequence derives from a female donor with multiple sclerosis, enrolled in a pregnancy study. The sequencing used CD8+ T cells from peripheral blood mononuclear cells, collected before pregnancy. This CDR3 reads CAWSVGVGLNTDTQYF. For the CDR3, the DNA is TGTGCCTGGAGTGTAGGCGTGGGCCTGAACACAGATACGCAGTATTTT.